This T cell receptor (beta chain) was found in a study of blood T cells in healthy people across ages (dated by TCRdb to between 2014 and 2017). Notes on the research overall: Template switching captured roughly one uniquely barcoded TCR beta cDNA molecule per two T cells in model experiments. To track age-related changes in TCR beta repertoire diversity, the study relied on deep sequencing normalized with unique cDNA molecular identifiers. The donors were divided into four age groups: young (average around 16 years), middle-aged (about 39), aged (approximately 62) and long-lived (nearly 85). To avoid experimental bias, donors of different ages were spread randomly across the sequencing lanes. Two additional independent replicas of 1 million unique cDNA reads from the same blood draw were analyzed for two donors (one aged 18 to 29 and one aged 80 or older). What the study reported, not specific to this receptor: Estimates of total diversity based on one million sequenced T cells were considered lower bounds and underestimates. Bulk unsorted PBMC profiling prevented conclusive comparison of naive and antigen-experienced compartments. Because the CMV infection status of the donors was unknown, age-related changes in expanded clonotypes may potentially have been confounded. Observed TCR beta diversity correlated strongly with the percentage of naive T cells measured by flow cytometry. Observed TCR beta diversity per million T cells fell roughly linearly with age, and a significant reduction was already apparent by age around 36. Compared with the aged group, more naive CD4+ T cells, fewer expanded clones and increased TCR diversity were shown by the long-lived group, suggesting age selection.

This clonotype was observed a handful of times. Its antigen is not yet known. No clone much larger than this one lies a single base away; base qualities are absent. The library was built by means of 5' RACE. The listed sequencing device is Illumina HiSeq 2500. A second roughly 7 to 11 cycle PCR used a sample-barcoded 5' primer and a J-beta primer mix. Each TCR beta cDNA molecule received a unique molecular identifier from a template-switch 5' adaptor carrying 12 random nucleotides. Each sample yielded at least 2.5 million CDR3-containing paired-end reads. First-strand cDNA synthesis was performed from all RNA using the Mint cDNA synthesis kit, with priming by a TRBC-specific oligonucleotide. Following uracil-DNA glycosylase treatment, all cDNA underwent a first 18-cycle PCR with the universal primers M1SS and BC2_uni_R. The paper's data handling went like this. Each sample was normalized by randomly selecting 1 million high-quality reads, each carrying a distinct molecular identifier. Reads with shared molecular identifiers were discarded instead of being binned into consensus sequences. CDR3 identification, clonotype clustering and error correction used MiTCR with a Q25 quality threshold and the strictest error-elimination algorithm. A nonparametric unseen species model with Euler transformation was used to estimate a lower bound on total TCR beta diversity. TCRdb ran its own pipeline on the public reads, namely fastp trimming at Q25 and MiXCR clone calling, and kept in-frame beta chains. Each CDR3 protein gets just one entry, which takes the most common genes and DNA from the rows behind it. The V and J calls were not made by the authors but by TCRdb's processing. This sample is represented by 550,000 to 700,000 distinct CDR3 sequences; 25% to 30% of them were singletons. Approximately 17% of the sample belongs to the ten largest clones.

The 39 donors, aged roughly 6 to 90 years, were systemically healthy Caucasian individuals from Russia. Each donor gave ten milliliters of peripheral blood, collected into EDTA-treated Vacutainer tubes. PBMCs were isolated by Ficoll-Paque density-gradient centrifugation, with at least 6.5 million obtained per sample. Total RNA, at least 5 micrograms per sample, was extracted from PBMCs with Trizol reagent. Naive CD45RAhigh/CD27high T cell percentages were measured by flow cytometry on a PBMC aliquot from every donor. Counted from cysteine to phenylalanine, this CDR3 has 13 amino acids. Only the CDR3 portion is preserved as DNA: 39 bases, with reading frame beginning at the first base. V is cut by 1 base and J by 7 bases, and the space between the germline ends is 8 bases. According to the germline V gene, CDR1 reads SGHTA and CDR2 reads FQGNSA.

The TCR comes from a woman in her seventies in good health. Specimen: blood. The chain is made from TRBV7-2 and TRBJ1-5, with the D segment identity uncertain. The CDR3 loop reads CASSLEVIQPQHF. The sequence in DNA is TGTGCCAGCAGCTTAGAGGTGATCCAGCCCCAGCATTTT.